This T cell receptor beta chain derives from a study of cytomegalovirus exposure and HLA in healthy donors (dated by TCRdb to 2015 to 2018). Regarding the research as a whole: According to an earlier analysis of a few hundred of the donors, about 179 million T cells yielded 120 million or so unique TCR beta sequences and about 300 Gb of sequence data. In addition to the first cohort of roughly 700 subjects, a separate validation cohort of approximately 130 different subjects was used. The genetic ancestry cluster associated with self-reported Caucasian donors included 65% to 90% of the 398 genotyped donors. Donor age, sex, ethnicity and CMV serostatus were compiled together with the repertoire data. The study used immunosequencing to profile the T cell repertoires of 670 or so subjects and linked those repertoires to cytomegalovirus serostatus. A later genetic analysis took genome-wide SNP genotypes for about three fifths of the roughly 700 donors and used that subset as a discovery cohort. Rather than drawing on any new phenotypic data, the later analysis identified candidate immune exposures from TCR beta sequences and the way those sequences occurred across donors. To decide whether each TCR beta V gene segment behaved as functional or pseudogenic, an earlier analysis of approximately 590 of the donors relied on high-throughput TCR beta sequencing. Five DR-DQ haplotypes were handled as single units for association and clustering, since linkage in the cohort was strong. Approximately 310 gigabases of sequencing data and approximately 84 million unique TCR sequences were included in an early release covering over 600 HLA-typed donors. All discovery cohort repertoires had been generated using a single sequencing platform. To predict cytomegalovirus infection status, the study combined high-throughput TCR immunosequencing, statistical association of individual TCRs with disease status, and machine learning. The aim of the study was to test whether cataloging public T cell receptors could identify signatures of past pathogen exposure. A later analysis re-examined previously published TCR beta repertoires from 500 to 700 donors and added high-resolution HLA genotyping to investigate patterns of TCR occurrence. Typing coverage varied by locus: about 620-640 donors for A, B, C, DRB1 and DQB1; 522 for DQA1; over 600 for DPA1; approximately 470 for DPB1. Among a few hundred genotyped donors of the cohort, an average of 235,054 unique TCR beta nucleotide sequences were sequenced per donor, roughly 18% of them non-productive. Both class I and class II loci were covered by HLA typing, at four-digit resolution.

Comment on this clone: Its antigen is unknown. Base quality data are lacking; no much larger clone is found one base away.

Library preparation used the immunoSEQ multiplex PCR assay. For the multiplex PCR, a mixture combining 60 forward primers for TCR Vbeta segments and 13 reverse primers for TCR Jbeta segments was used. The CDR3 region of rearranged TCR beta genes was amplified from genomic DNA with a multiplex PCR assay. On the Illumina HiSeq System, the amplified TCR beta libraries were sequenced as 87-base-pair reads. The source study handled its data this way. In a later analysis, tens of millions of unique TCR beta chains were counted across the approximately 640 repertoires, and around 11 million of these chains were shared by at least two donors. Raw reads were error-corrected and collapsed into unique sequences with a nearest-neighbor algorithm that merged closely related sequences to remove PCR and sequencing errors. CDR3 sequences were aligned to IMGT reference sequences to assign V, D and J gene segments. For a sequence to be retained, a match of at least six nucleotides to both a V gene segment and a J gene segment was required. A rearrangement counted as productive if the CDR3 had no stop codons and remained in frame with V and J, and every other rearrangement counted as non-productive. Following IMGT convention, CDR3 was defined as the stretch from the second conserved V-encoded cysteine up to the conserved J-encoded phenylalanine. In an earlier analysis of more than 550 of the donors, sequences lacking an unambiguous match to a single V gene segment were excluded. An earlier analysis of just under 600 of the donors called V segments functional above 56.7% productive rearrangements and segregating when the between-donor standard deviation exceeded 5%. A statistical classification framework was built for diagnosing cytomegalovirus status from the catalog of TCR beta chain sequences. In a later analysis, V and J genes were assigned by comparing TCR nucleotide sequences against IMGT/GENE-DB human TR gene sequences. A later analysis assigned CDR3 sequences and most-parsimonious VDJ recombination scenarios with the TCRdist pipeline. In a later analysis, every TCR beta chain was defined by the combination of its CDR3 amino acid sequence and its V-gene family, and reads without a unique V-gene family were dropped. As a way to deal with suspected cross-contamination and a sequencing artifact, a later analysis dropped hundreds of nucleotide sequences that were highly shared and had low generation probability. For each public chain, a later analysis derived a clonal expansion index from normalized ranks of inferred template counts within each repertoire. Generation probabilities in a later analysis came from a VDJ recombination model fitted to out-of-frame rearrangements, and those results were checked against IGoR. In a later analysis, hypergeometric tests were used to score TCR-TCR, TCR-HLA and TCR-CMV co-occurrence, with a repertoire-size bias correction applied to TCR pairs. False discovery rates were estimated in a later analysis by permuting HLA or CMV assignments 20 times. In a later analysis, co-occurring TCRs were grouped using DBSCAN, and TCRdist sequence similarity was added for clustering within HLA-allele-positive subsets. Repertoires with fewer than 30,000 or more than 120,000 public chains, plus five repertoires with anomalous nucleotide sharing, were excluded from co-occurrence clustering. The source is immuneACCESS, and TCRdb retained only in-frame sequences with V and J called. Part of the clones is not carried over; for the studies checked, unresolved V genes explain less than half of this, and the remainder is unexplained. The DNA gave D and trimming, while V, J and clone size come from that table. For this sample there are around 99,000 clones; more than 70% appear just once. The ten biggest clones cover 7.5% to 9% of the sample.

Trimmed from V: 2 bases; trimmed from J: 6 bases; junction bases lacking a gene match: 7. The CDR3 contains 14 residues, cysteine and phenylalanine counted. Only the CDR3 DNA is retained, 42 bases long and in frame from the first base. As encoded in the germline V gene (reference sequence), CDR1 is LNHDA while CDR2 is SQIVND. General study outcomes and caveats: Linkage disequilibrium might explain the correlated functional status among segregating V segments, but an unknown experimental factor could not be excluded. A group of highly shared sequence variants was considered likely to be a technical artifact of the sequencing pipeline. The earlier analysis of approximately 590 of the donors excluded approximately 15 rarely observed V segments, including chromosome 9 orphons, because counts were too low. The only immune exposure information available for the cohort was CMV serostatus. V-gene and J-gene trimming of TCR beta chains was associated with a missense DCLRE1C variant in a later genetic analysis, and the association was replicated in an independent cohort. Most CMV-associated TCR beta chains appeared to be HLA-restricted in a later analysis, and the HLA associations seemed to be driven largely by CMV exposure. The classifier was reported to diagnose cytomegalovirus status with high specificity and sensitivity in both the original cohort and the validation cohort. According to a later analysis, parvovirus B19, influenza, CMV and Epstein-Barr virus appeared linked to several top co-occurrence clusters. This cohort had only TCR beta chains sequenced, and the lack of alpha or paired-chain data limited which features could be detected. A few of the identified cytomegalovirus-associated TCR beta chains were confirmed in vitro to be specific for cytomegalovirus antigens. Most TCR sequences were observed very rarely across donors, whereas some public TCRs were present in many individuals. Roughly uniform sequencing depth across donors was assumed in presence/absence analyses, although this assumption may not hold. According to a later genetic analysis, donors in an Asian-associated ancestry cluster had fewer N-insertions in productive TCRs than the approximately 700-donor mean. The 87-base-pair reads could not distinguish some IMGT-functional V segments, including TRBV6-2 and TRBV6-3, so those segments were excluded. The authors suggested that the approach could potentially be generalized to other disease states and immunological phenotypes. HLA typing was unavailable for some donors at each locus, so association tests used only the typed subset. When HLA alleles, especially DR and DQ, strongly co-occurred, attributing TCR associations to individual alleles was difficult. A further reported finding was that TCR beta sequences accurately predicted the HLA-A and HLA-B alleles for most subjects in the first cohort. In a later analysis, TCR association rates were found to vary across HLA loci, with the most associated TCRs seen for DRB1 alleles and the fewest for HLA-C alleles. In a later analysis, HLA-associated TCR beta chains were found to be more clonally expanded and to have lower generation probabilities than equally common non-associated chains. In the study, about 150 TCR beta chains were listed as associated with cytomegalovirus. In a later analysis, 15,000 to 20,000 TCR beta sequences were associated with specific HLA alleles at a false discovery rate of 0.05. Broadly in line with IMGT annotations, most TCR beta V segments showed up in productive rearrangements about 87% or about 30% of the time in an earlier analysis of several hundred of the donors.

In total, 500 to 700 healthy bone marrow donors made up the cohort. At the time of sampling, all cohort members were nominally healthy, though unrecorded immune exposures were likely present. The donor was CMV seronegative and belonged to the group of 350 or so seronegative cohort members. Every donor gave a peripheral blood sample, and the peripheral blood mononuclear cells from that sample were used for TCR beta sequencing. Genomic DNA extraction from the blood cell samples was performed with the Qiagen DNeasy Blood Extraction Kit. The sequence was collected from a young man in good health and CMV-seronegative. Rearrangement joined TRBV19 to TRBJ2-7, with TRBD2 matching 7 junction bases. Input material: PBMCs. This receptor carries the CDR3 CASSIMAGVAEQYF. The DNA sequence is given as TGTGCCAGTAGTATAATGGCGGGAGTTGCCGAGCAGTACTTC.